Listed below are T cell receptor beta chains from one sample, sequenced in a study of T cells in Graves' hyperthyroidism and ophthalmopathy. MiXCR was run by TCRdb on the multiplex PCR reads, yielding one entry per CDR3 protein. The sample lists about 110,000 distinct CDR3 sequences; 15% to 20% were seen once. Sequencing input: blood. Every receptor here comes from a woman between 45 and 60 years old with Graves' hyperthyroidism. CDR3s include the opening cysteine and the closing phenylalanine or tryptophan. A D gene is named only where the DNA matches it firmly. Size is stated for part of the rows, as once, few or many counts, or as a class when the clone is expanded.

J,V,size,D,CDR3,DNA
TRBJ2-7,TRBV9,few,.,CASSAGGGGEQYF,TGTGCCAGCAGCGCAGGTGGAGGGGGCGAGCAGTACTTC
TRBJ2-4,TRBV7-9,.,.,CAILSGAGNIQYF,TGTGCCATCCTGTCTGGGGCGGGGAACATTCAGTACTTC
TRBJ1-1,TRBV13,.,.,CASSLGVREAFF,TGTGCCAGCAGCTTAGGGGTACGTGAAGCTTTCTTT
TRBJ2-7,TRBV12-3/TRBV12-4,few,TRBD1,CASSTTGDFYEQYF,TGTGCCAGCAGTACCACAGGGGATTTCTACGAGCAGTACTTC
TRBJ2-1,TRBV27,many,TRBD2,CASRLAGVYEQFF,TGTGCCAGCAGACTAGCGGGAGTCTATGAGCAGTTCTTC
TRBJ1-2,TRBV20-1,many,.,CSARESAGNGYTF,TGCAGTGCTAGAGAGTCGGCAGGGAATGGCTACACCTTC
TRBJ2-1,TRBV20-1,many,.,CSNTDDSLGSNEQFF,TGCAGCAACACCGATGATTCCTTGGGATCCAATGAGCAGTTCTTC
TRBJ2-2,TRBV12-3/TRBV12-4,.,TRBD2,CASSLLGGGPGGELFF,TGTGCCAGCAGTTTACTGGGGGGAGGGCCTGGCGGGGAGCTGTTTTTT
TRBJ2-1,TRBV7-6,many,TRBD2,CASSGTKEDEQFF,TGTGCCAGCAGTGGGACTAAGGAGGATGAGCAGTTCTTC
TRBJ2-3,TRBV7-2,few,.,CASSLSGHSTDTQYF,TGTGCCAGCAGCTTATCGGGACATAGCACAGATACGCAGTATTTT
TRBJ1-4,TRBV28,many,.,CASSPSDVRHNEKLFF,TGTGCCAGCAGTCCCTCCGACGTACGCCATAATGAAAAACTGTTTTTT
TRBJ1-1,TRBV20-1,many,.,CSARRGGVIGEAFF,TGCAGTGCTAGACGAGGTGGGGTCATAGGCGAAGCTTTCTTT
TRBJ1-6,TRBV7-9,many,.,CASSLDPGTLHF,TGTGCCAGCAGCTTAGATCCGGGTACCCTCCACTTT
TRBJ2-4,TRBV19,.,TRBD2,CASFWISSGRNKNIQYF,TGTGCCAGTTTTTGGATCTCTAGCGGGAGAAACAAAAACATTCAGTACTTC
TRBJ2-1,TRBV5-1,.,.,CASTNQGGISYNEQFF,TGCGCCAGCACCAATCAAGGTGGTATTTCCTACAATGAGCAGTTCTTC
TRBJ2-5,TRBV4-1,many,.,CASSQDLAKETQYF,TGCGCCAGCAGCCAAGATTTAGCTAAGGAGACCCAGTACTTC
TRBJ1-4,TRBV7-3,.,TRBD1,CASSSDRGSGEKLFF,TGTGCCAGCAGCTCAGACAGGGGGTCAGGGGAAAAACTGTTTTTT
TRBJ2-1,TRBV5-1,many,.,CASSLVLGQPEQFF,TGCGCCAGCAGCTTGGTCCTGGGACAACCTGAGCAGTTCTTC
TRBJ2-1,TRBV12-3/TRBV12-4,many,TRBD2,CASSLTWGGRESYNEQFF,TGTGCCAGCAGTTTAACATGGGGGGGACGGGAATCCTACAATGAGCAGTTCTTC
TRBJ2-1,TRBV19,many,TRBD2,CASSRELGEQFF,TGTGCCAGTTCGCGGGAGTTGGGTGAGCAGTTCTTC
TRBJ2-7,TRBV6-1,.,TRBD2,CASSIRAGGLGEQYF,TGTGCCAGCTCCATACGGGCGGGAGGGCTCGGCGAGCAGTACTTC
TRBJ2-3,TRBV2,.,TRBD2,CASSASGRTDTQYF,TGTGCCAGCAGTGCTAGCGGGAGGACAGATACGCAGTATTTT
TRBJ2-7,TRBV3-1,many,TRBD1,CASSQVGTGSYEQYF,TGTGCCAGCAGCCAAGTAGGGACAGGGTCCTACGAGCAGTACTTC
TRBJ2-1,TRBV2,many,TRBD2,CASSGVAASGSNEQFF,TGTGCCAGCAGTGGGGTTGCGGCTAGCGGGAGCAATGAGCAGTTCTTC
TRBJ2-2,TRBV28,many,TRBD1,CASSRDRGAGELFF,TGTGCCAGCAGTCGGGACAGGGGAGCTGGGGAGCTGTTTTTT
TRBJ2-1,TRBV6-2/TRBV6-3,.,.,CASRYGGPTHYNEQFF,TGTGCCAGCAGATATGGGGGACCCACACACTACAATGAGCAGTTCTTC
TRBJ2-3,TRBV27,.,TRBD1,CASSLTPPGQGGTDTQYF,TGTGCCAGCAGTTTAACACCCCCGGGACAGGGGGGTACAGATACGCAGTATTTT
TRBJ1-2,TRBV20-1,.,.,CSARGQEQLYGYTF,TGCAGTGCTAGAGGACAGGAGCAGCTCTATGGCTACACCTTC
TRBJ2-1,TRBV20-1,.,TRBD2,CSARAPGTGTSGGNEQFF,TGCAGTGCTAGAGCCCCCGGGACCGGGACTAGCGGGGGAAATGAGCAGTTCTTC
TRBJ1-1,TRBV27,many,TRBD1,CASSHYGPTGAEAFF,TGTGCCAGCAGCCATTACGGGCCGACAGGGGCTGAAGCTTTCTTT
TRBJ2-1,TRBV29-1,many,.,CSVVADSSYNEQFF,TGCAGCGTTGTCGCGGATAGCTCCTACAATGAGCAGTTCTTC
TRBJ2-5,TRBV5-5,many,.,CASSSTPQETQYF,TGTGCCAGCAGTTCGACACCCCAAGAGACCCAGTACTTC
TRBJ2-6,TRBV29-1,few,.,CSVDSGANVLTF,TGCAGCGTTGATTCTGGGGCCAACGTCCTGACTTTC
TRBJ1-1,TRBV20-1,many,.,CSVPRHQFEAFF,TGCAGTGTTCCACGACACCAGTTTGAAGCTTTCTTT
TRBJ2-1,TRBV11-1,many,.,CASSLRGRNEQFF,TGTGCCAGCAGCTTAAGGGGACGGAATGAGCAGTTCTTC
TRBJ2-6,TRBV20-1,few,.,CSADSGTLQTSGANVLTF,TGCAGTGCTGATTCCGGGACACTTCAGACCTCTGGGGCCAACGTCCTGACTTTC
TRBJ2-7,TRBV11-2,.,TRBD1,CASSLLGTDPYEQYF,TGTGCCAGCAGCTTACTGGGGACAGATCCCTACGAGCAGTACTTC
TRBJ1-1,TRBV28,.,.,CASSFRTVGTEAFF,TGTGCCAGCAGCTTCCGGACAGTGGGCACTGAAGCTTTCTTT
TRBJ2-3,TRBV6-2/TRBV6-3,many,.,CASSPPLKVIDTQYF,TGTGCCAGCAGTCCACCACTCAAGGTCATAGATACGCAGTATTTT
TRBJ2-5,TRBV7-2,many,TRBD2,CASSLDGGAKTQYF,TGTGCCAGCAGCTTAGACGGGGGGGCGAAGACCCAGTACTTC
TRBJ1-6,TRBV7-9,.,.,CASSFRPANSPLHF,TGTGCCAGCAGCTTTCGACCTGCTAATTCACCCCTCCACTTT
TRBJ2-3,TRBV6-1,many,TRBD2,CASSERGSQSGTQYF,TGTGCCAGCAGTGAGCGCGGGAGCCAGTCCGGAACGCAGTATTTT
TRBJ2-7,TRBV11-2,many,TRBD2,CASRALAGGPYEQYF,TGTGCCAGCAGGGCACTAGCGGGAGGGCCCTACGAGCAGTACTTC
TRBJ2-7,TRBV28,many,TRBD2,CASSFRTSGRAYEQYF,TGTGCCAGCAGTTTCAGGACTAGCGGGAGAGCGTACGAGCAGTACTTC
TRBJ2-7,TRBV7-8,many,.,CASSLVGTTYEQYF,TGTGCCAGCAGCTTAGTGGGGACAACCTACGAGCAGTACTTC
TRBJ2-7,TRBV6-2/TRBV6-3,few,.,CASSPGGRQYF,TGTGCCAGCAGTCCTGGGGGCAGGCAGTACTTC
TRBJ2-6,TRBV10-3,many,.,CAISEAEGVLTF,TGTGCCATCAGTGAAGCCGAGGGCGTCCTGACTTTC
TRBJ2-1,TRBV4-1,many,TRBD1,CASSQGAGTGPYNEQFF,TGCGCCAGCAGCCAGGGCGCCGGGACAGGGCCCTACAATGAGCAGTTCTTC
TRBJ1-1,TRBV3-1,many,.,CASSQVPEQQEAFF,TGTGCCAGCAGCCAAGTTCCCGAACAACAGGAAGCTTTCTTT
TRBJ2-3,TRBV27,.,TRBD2,CASARTSGDTDTQYF,TGTGCCAGCGCCCGGACTAGCGGGGACACAGATACGCAGTATTTT
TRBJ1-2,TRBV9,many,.,CASSGTAPGYTF,TGTGCCAGCAGCGGGACAGCTCCTGGCTACACCTTC
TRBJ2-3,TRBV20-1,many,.,CSARVGSVDTQYF,TGCAGTGCTAGAGTCGGGAGCGTGGATACGCAGTATTTT